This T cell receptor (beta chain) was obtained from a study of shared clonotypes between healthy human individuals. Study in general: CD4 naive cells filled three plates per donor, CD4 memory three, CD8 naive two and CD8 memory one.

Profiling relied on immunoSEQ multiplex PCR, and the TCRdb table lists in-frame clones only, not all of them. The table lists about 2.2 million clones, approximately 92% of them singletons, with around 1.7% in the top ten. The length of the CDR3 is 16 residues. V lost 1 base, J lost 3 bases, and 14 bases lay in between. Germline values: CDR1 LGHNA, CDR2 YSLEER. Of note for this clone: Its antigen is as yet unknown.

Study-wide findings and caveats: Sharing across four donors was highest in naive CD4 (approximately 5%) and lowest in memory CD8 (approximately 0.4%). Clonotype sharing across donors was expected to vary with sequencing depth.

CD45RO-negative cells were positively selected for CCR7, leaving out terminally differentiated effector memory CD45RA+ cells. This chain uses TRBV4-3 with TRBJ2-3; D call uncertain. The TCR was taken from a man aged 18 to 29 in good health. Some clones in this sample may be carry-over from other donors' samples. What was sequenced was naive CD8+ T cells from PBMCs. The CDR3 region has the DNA TGCGCCAGCAGCCAAGTTCGATTAGGAACAACAGATACGCAGTATTTT. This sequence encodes CASSQVRLGTTDTQYF.